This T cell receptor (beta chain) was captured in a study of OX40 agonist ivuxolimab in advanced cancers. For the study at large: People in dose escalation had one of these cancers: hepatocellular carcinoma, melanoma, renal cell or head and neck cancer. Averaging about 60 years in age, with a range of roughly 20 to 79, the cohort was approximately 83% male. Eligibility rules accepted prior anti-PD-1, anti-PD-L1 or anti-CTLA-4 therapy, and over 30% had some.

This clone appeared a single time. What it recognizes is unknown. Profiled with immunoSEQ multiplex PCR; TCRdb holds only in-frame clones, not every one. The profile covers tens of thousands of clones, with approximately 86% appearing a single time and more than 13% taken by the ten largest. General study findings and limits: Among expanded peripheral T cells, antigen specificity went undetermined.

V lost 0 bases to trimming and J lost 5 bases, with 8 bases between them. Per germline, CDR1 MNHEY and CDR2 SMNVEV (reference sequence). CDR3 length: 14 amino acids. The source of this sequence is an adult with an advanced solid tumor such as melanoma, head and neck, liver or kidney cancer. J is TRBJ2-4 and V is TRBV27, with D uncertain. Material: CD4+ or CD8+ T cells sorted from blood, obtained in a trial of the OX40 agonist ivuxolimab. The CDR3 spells CASSLSGFQNIQYF. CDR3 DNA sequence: TGTGCCAGCAGTTTATCAGGGTTTCAAAACATTCAGTACTTC.